One sample yielded the 23 T cell receptor beta chains listed below, sequenced in a study of OX40 agonist ivuxolimab in advanced cancers. Libraries were prepared by immunoSEQ multiplex PCR; TCRdb keeps only in-frame clonotypes and omits some of them. This sample has tens of thousands of clones, with roughly 80% found just once. Sample: CD4+ or CD8+ T cells sorted from blood, taken in a trial of the OX40 agonist ivuxolimab. All receptors derive from an adult with an advanced solid tumor such as melanoma, head and neck, liver or kidney cancer.

This clone has more than one count but fewer than ten. This rearrangement joins TRBV28 to TRBJ1-5; D not certain. The ends were cut back, 6 bases at V and 3 bases at J, with 6 bases in the middle. CDR3 length: 12 amino acids. Germline assignment: CDR1 MDHEN and CDR2 SYDVKM. This CDR3 reads CASREANQPQHF. The CDR3 nucleotides are TGTGCCAGCAGGGAGGCCAATCAGCCCCAGCATTTT.

The chain uses TRBV5-4 and TRBJ1-2, with no clear D. CDR3 length equals 15 residues. The germline V and J ends were trimmed by 1 base and 4 bases, with 14 bases remaining between them. Germline V gene data show CDR1 as SGHNT and CDR2 as YYREEE (reference sequence). The CDR3 here is CASSLPGPSGYGYTF. CDR3 nucleotide sequence: TGTGCCAGCAGCTTGCCCGGGCCTTCGGGCTATGGCTACACCTTC.

The CDR3 region has the DNA TGCGCCAGCAGCTCCCTGACAGGGCCCTCCTACGAGCAGTACTTC. Residues: CASSSLTGPSYEQYF. V is TRBV5-1 and J is TRBJ2-7, with 7 positions matching TRBD1. The CDR3 consists of 15 residues. The J segment lost 0 bases and the V segment lost 3 bases, leaving 6 bases of the junction unmatched. Per germline, CDR1 SGHRS and CDR2 YFSETQ. Drawing the rest from reference TRBV5-1 and TRBJ2-7, the complete variable domain is KAGVTQTPRYLIKTRGQQVTLSCSPISGHRSVSWYQQTPGQGLQFLFEYFSETQRNKGNFPGRFSGRQFSNSRSEMNVSTLELGDSALYLCASSSLTGPSYEQYFGPGTRLTVT.

The chain couples TRBV7-8 to TRBJ1-2; 7 bases line up with TRBD1. Germline values: CDR1 SGHVS, CDR2 FQNEAQ. CDR3 size: 14 residues. The junction had 7 bases not matched to a gene; V was cut back by 5 bases and J by 4 bases. The CDR3 loop reads CASSAGQGVYGYTF. CDR3 DNA: TGTGCCAGCAGCGCCGGCCAGGGGGTCTATGGCTACACCTTC.

V gene TRBV6-1 combines with J gene TRBJ1-5; D not certain. The length of the CDR3 is 12 residues. Germline CDR1 MNHNS, CDR2 SASEGT. Trimming took off 3 bases at V and 9 bases at J, with 9 bases between the two ends. The CDR3 is CASSEALRPQHF. The CDR3 DNA sequence: TGTGCCAGCAGTGAGGCATTGAGGCCCCAGCATTTT.

The chain employs TRBV7-9 and TRBJ2-3, with 9 bases matching TRBD1. V gave up 1 base and J gave up 5 bases; unmatched junction bases: 4. The length of the CDR3 is 15 residues. CDR1 and CDR2 from the germline V gene are SEHNR and FQNEAQ (reference sequence). The CDR3 sequence: CASSLGDRVEDTQYF. The DNA of the CDR3 is TGTGCCAGCAGCTTAGGGGACAGGGTGGAAGATACGCAGTATTTT.

To note about this clone: Other DNA sequences of this sample code for an identical CDR3. The chain couples TRBV10-3 to TRBJ2-2, with D uncertain. V lost 3 bases, J lost 0 bases, and 2 bases lay in between. The CDR3 loop spans 13 amino acids. The germline V gene encodes CDR1 ENHRY and CDR2 SYGVKD. CDR3 sequence (DNA): TGTGCCATCAGTGAATCGAACACCGGGGAGCTGTTTTTT. Translated: CAISESNTGELFF.

The chain carries TRBV14 and TRBJ2-7; 9 bases agree with TRBD1. Trimming cost V 3 bases and J 2 bases; bases outside gene matches: 8. The CDR3 is 16 amino acids. The V gene's germline CDR1 is SGHDN and CDR2 FVKESK. The CDR3 loop reads CASSQMGQGFTYEQYF. The DNA of the CDR3 is TGTGCCAGCAGCCAGATGGGACAGGGATTCACCTACGAGCAGTACTTC.

The chain joins TRBV25-1 to TRBJ2-7; D tentatively fits TRBD1 or TRBD2 (5 bases each). In germline, CDR1 is MGHDK, CDR2 SYGVNS. Trimming stripped 3 bases from V and 3 bases from J, with 12 bases between. This CDR3 is 14 amino acids long. CDR3 region: CASSEPGTFYEQYF. In DNA form, the CDR3 reads TGTGCCAGCAGTGAGCCCGGGACCTTCTACGAGCAGTACTTC.

The chain recombines TRBV11-2 with TRBJ2-3; no firm D call. The germline V gene has CDR1 SGHAT and CDR2 FQNNGV. Trimming took 6 bases from V and 4 from J, leaving 8 bases between them. The CDR3 runs to 12 residues. The CDR3 DNA follows: TGTGCCAGCAGTCCTTCTTCAGATACGCAGTATTTT. It codes for CASSPSSDTQYF.

The J gene is TRBJ1-1, the V gene TRBV4-3; no firm D call. Trimming removed 2 bases at V and 8 bases at J, with 15 bases between. The CDR3 extends over 14 amino acids. Germline V gene sequence: CDR1 LGHNA, CDR2 YSLEER. The CDR3 DNA follows: TGCGCCAGCAGCCAAACGAGCTATCTCGGGGAAGCTTTCTTT. It codes for CASSQTSYLGEAFF.

CDR3 nucleotides: TGTGCCAGCAGCTCCAGCCGTGACAGTTATAATTCACCCCTCCACTTT. The encoded protein is CASSSSRDSYNSPLHF. The rearrangement links TRBV9 to TRBJ1-6; perhaps TRBD1 as D (5 bases). With 4 bases removed from V and 4 bases from J, the gap between germline ends came to 15 bases. The CDR3 consists of 16 residues. CDR1 and CDR2 from the germline V gene are SGDLS and YYNGEE. The full variable domain, its missing parts supplied by reference TRBV9 and TRBJ1-6, is DSGVTQTPKHLITATGQRVTLRCSPRSGDLSVYWYQQSLDQGLQFLIQYYNGEERAKGNILERFSAQQFPDLHSELNLSSLELGDSALYFCASSSSRDSYNSPLHFGNGTRLTVT.

The chain couples TRBV11-2 to TRBJ1-5; D gene ambiguous. This CDR3 has 14 residues. Looked up from germline, CDR1 is SGHAT and CDR2 is FQNNGV. Trimming cost V 4 bases and J 3 bases, with 10 bases left between them. CDR3 amino acids: CASSYTGPNQPQHF. The CDR3 DNA reads as TGTGCCAGCAGCTACACGGGCCCCAATCAGCCCCAGCATTTT.

This chain uses TRBV19 with TRBJ2-3, with a possible D match to TRBD2 (5 bases). Germline V gene lookup returns CDR1 LNHDA and CDR2 SQIVND (reference sequence). V lost 4 bases, J lost 2 bases, and 10 bases lay in between. The CDR3 totals 14 residues. DNA of the CDR3: TGTGCCAGTAGTAAAGCGGTGCTCACAGATACGCAGTATTTT. It yields the protein CASSKAVLTDTQYF.

The chain couples TRBV4-1 to TRBJ1-1; no reliable D call. V was cut by 0 bases and J by 1 base, with 6 bases left in between. The CDR3 loop spans 14 amino acids. CDR1 MGHRA and CDR2 YSYEKL come from the germline V gene. The CDR3 bases are TGCGCCAGCAGCCAAGAAGGGAAGAACACTGAAGCTTTCTTT. It codes for CASSQEGKNTEAFF.

The table lists this clone with a count of one. J is TRBJ1-2 and V is TRBV14; the match to TRBD1 covers 7 bases. Germline CDR1 is SGHDN and CDR2 is FVKESK. V trimming: 1 base; J trimming: 4 bases; junction bases outside the gene matches: 6. The CDR3 totals 15 residues. The CDR3 region has the DNA TGTGCCAGCAGCCAAGGACAGGGTTTGAGCTATGGCTACACCTTC. It codes for CASSQGQGLSYGYTF.

This rearrangement joins TRBV7-9 to TRBJ2-1, with 9 nucleotides matching TRBD1. Trimming cost V 6 bases and J 10 bases; bases outside gene matches: 13. The CDR3 contains 15 residues. Germline V gene lookup returns CDR1 SEHNR and CDR2 FQNEAQ (reference sequence). CDR3 sequence reads: CASSTGTGSVDEQFF. In DNA, the CDR3 is TGTGCCAGCAGTACCGGGACAGGGTCAGTAGACGAGCAGTTCTTC.

The chain links TRBV14 to TRBJ1-4; no clear D. Trimming cost V 4 bases and J 4 bases, with 7 bases left between them. The CDR3 loop spans 13 amino acids. CDR1 and CDR2 (germline): SGHDN, FVKESK. Written as DNA, the CDR3 is TGTGCCAGCAGCCGGTCGTTTAATGAAAAACTGTTTTTT. Protein: CASSRSFNEKLFF.

The V gene is TRBV18, the J gene TRBJ2-3; 9 bases are a match to TRBD2. J was trimmed by 2 bases and V by 11 bases; bases with no gene match: 2. Germline V gives CDR1 KGHSH, CDR2 LQKENI. The CDR3 is made up of 12 amino acids. This chain's CDR3 is CAGGGDTDTQYF. In DNA, the CDR3 is TGTGCCGGCGGGGGGGACACAGATACGCAGTATTTT.

The V call is TRBV4-2, the J call TRBJ2-3; TRBD1 or TRBD2 may be the D gene (6 bases each). The CDR3 is 16 amino acids. Trimming took off 1 base at V and 2 bases at J, with 13 bases between the two ends. Germline CDR1 and CDR2: LGHNA and YNFKEQ. The CDR3 bases are TGTGCCAGCAGCCAAGGGGGGGCCGTATTCACAGATACGCAGTATTTT. This encodes CASSQGGAVFTDTQYF.

The chain couples TRBV7-3 to TRBJ2-3; 7 positions match TRBD2. Trimming took 2 bases from V and 2 from J; bases not matched to a gene: 4. This CDR3 spans 15 amino acids. Per germline, CDR1 SGHTA and CDR2 FQGTGA. The CDR3 coding sequence is TGTGCCAGCAGCTTAGGGGGAGGGTACACAGATACGCAGTATTTT. Protein product: CASSLGGGYTDTQYF.

V gene TRBV11-2 combines with J gene TRBJ2-5, with D perhaps matching TRBD1 or TRBD2 (5 bases each). The CDR3 is 15 residues long. Germline assignment: CDR1 SGHAT and CDR2 FQNNGV. Between the trimmed V and J ends, which lost 5 bases and 4 bases, there was a span of 17 bases. The CDR3 is CASSPGTTSAETQYF. The CDR3 DNA follows: TGTGCCAGCAGCCCCGGGACGACTTCGGCAGAGACCCAGTACTTC.

The chain carries TRBV19 and TRBJ1-2; D is ambiguous. V shed 6 bases and J shed 8 bases, with 22 bases lying between them. The CDR3 runs to 15 residues. Germline CDR1 reads LNHDA; CDR2 reads SQIVND (reference sequence). The CDR3 bases are TGTGCCAGTAGCTCCCAGGAAGGCCGAGTTGGGGGCTACACCTTC. It specifies CASSSQEGRVGGYTF.